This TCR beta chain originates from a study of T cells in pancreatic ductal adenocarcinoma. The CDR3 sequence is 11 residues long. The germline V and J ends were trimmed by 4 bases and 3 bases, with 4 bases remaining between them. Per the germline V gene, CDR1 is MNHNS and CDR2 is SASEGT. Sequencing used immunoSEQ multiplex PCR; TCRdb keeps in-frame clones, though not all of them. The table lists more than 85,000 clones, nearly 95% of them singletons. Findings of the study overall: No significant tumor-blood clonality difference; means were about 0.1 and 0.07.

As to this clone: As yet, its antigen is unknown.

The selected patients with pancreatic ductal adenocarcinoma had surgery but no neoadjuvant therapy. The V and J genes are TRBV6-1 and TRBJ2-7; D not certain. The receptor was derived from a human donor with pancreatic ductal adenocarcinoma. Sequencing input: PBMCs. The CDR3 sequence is CASSAFYEQYF. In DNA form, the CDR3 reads TGTGCCAGCAGTGCTTTCTACGAGCAGTACTTC.